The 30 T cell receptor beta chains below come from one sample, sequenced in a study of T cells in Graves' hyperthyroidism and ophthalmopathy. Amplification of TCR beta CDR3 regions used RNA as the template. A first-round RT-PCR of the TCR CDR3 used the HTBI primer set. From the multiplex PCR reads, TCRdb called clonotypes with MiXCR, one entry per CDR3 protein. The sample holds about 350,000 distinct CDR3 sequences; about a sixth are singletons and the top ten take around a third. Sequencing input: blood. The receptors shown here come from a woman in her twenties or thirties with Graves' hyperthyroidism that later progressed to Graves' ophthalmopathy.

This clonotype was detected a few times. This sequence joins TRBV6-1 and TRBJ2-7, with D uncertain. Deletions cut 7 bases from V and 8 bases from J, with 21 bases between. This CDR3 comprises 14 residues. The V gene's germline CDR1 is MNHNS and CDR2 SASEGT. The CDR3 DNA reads TGTGCCAGCACCTATCACGGGCCGGATGCGAAGCAGTACTTC. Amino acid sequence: CASTYHGPDAKQYF.

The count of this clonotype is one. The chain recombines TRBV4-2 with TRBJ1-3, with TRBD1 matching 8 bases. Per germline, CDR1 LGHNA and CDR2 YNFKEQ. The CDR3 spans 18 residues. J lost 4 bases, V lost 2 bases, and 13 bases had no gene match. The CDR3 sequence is CASSQSSILRGLGNTIYF. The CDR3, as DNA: TGTGCCAGCAGCCAAAGCTCTATACTCAGGGGGCTAGGAAACACCATATATTTT.

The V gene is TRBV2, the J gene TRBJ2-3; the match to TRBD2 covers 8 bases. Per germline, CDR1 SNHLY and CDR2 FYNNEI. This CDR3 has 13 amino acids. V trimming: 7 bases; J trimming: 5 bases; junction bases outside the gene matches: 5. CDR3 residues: CASNTGGEDTQYF. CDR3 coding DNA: TGTGCCAGCAATACGGGAGGGGAAGATACGCAGTATTTT.

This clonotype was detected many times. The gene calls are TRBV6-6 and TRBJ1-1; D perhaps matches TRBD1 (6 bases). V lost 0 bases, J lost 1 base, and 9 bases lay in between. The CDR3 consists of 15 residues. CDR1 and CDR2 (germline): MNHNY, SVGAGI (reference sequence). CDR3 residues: CASSYSTGANTEAFF. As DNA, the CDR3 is TGTGCCAGCAGTTACTCGACGGGGGCGAACACTGAAGCTTTCTTT.

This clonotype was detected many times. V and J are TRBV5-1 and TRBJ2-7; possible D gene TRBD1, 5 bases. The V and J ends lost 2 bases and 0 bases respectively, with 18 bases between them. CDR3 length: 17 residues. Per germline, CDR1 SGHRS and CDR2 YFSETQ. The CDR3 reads CASSFRPGADSSYEQYF. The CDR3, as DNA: TGCGCCAGCAGCTTCCGTCCTGGGGCAGATAGCTCCTACGAGCAGTACTTC.

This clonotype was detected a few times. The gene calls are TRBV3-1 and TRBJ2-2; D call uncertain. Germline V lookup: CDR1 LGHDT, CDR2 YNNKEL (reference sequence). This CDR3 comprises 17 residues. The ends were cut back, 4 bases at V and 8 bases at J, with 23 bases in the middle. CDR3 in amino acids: CASSPPGLLGQGGELFF. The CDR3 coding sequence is TGTGCCAGCAGCCCCCCTGGGTTACTCGGGCAAGGAGGGGAGCTGTTTTTT.

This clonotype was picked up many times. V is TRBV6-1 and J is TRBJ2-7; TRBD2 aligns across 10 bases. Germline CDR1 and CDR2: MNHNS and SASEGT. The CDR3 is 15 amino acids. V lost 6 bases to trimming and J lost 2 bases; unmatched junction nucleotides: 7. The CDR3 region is CASSPTSGPTYEQYF. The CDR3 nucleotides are TGTGCCAGCAGCCCGACTAGCGGGCCCACCTACGAGCAGTACTTC.

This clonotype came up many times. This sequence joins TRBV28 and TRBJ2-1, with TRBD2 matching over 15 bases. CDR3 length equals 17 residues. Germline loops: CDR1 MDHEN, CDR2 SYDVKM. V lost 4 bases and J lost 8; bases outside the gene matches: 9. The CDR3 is CASSSSGTSGRLDEQFF. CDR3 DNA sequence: TGTGCCAGCAGTTCGAGCGGGACTAGCGGGAGGTTGGATGAGCAGTTCTTC.

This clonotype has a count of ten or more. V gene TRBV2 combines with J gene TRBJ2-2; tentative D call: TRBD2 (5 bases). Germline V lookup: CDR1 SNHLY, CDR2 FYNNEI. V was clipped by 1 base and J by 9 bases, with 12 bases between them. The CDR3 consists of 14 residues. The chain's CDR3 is CASSEGEFLRELFF. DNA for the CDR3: TGTGCCAGCAGTGAAGGGGAGTTCCTAAGGGAGCTGTTTTTT.

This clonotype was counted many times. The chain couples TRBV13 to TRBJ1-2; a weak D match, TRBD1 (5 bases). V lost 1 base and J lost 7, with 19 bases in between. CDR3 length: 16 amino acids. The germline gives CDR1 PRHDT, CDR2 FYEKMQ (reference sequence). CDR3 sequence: CASSLVSDRQRGGYTF. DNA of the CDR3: TGTGCCAGCAGCTTAGTGTCCGATCGACAAAGGGGTGGCTACACCTTC. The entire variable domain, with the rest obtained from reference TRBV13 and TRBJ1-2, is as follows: AAGVIQSPRHLIKEKRETATLKCYPIPRHDTVYWYQQGPGQDPQFLISFYEKMQSDKGSIPDRFSAQQFSDYHSELNMSSLELGDSALYFCASSLVSDRQRGGYTFGSGTRLTVV.

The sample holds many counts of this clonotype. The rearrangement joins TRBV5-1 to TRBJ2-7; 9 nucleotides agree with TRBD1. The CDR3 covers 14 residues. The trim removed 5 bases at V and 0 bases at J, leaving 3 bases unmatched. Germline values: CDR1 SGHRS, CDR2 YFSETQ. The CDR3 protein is CASRRTGDSYEQYF. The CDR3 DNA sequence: TGCGCCAGCAGACGGACAGGGGACTCCTACGAGCAGTACTTC.

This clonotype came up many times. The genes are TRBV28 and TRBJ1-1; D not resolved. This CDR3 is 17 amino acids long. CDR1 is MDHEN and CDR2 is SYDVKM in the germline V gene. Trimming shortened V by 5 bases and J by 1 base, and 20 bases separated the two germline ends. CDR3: CASSPTRAGLRNTEAFF. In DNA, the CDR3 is TGTGCCAGCAGTCCTACTCGTGCTGGCTTACGGAACACTGAAGCTTTCTTT.

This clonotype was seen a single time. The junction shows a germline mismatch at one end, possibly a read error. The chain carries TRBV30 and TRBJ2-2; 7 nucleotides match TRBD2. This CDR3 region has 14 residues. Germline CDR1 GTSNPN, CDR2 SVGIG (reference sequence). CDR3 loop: CTWSAGAGTGELFF. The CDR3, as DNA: TGTACCTGGTCGGCGGGAGCGGGCACCGGGGAGCTGTTTTTT.

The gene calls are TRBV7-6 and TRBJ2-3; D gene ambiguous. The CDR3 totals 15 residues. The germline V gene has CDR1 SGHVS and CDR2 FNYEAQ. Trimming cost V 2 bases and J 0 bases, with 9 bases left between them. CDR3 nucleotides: TGTGCCAGCAGCTTAATTTTTTCGAGCACAGATACGCAGTATTTT. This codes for CASSLIFSSTDTQYF. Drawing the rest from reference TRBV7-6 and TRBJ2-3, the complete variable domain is GAGVSQSPRYKVTKRGQDVALRCDPISGHVSLYWYRQALGQGPEFLTYFNYEAQQDKSGLPNDRFSAERPEGSISTLTIQRTEQRDSAMYRCASSLIFSSTDTQYFGPGTRLTVL.

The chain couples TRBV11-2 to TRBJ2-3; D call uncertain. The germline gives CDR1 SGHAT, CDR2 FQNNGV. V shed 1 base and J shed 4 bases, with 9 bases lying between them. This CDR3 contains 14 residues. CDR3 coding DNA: TGTGCCAGCAGCTTAGGCGTGTGGGCAGATACGCAGTATTTT. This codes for CASSLGVWADTQYF. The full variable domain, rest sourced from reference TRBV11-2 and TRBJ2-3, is EAGVAQSPRYKIIEKRQSVAFWCNPISGHATLYWYQQILGQGPKLLIQFQNNGVVDDSQLPKDRFSAERLKGVDSTLKIQPAKLEDSAVYLCASSLGVWADTQYFGPGTRLTVL.

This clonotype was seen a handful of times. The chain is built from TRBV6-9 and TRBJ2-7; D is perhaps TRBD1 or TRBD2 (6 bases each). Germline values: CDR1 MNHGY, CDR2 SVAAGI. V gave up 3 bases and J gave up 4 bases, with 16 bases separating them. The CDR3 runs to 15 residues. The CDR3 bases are TGTGCCAGCAGTTACTTGTGGGGGGCTCAGTACGAGCAGTACTTC. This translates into CASSYLWGAQYEQYF.

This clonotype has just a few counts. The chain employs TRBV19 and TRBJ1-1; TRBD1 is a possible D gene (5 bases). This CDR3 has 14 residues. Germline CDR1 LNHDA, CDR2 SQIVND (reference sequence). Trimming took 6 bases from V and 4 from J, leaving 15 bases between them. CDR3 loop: CASRVKGSGTEAFF. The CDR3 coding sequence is TGTGCCAGTAGGGTTAAGGGGTCGGGCACTGAAGCTTTCTTT. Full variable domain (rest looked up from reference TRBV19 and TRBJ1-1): DGGITQSPKYLFRKEGQNVTLSCEQNLNHDAMYWYRQDPGQGLRLIYYSQIVNDFQKGDIAEGYSVSREKKESFPLTVTSAQKNPTAFYLCASRVKGSGTEAFFGQGTRLTVV.

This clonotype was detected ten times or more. The CDR3 DNA reads as TGCAGTGCAACGACGGGGGACACTGAAGCTTTCTTT. This gives the protein CSATTGDTEAFF. The V call is TRBV29-1, the J call TRBJ1-1; TRBD1 might be the D (5 bases). The CDR3 is made up of 12 amino acids. Germline CDR1 SQVTM, CDR2 ANQGSEA.

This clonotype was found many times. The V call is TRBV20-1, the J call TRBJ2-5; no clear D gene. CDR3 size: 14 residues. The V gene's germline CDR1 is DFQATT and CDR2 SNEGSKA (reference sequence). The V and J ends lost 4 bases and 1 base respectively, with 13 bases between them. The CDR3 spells CSANGQPSQETQYF. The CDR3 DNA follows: TGCAGTGCTAACGGTCAGCCTAGCCAAGAGACCCAGTACTTC.

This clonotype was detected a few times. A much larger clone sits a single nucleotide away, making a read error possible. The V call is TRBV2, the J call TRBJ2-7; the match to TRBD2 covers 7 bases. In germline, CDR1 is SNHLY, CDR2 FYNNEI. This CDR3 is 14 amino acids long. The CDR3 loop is CASRGTGGAYEQCF. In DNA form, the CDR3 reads TGTGCCAGCAGGGGGACGGGGGGAGCCTACGAGCAGTGCTTC. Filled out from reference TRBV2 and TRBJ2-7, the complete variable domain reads EPEVTQTPSHQVTQMGQEVILRCVPISNHLYFYWYRQILGQKVEFLVSFYNNEISEKSEIFDDQFSVERPDGSNFTLKIRSTKLEDSAMYFCASRGTGGAYEQCFGPGTRLTVT.

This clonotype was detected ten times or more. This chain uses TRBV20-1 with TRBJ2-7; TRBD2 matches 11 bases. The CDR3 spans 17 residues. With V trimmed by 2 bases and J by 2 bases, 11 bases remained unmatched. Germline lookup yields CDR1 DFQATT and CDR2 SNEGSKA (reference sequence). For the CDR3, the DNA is TGCAGTGCTAGACCTACTAGCGGGGGATATTCTACCTACGAGCAGTACTTC. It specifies CSARPTSGGYSTYEQYF.

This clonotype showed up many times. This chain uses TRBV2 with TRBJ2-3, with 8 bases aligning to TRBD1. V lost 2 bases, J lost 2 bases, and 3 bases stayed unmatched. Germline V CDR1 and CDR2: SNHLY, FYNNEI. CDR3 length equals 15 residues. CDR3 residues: CASSETGGDTDTQYF. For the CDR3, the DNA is TGTGCCAGCAGTGAAACAGGGGGAGACACAGATACGCAGTATTTT.

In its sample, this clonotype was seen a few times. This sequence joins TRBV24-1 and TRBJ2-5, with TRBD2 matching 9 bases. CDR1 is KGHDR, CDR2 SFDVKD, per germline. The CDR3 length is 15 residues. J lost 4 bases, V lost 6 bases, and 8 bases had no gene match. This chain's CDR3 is CATSFAGGPGETQYF. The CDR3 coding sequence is TGTGCCACCAGTTTTGCGGGAGGGCCTGGAGAGACCCAGTACTTC.

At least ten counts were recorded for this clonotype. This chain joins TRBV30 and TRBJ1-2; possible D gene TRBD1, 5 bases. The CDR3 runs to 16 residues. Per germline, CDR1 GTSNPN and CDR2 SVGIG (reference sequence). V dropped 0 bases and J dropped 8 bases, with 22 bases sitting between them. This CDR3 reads CAWSVWGEPSREGYTF. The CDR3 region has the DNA TGTGCCTGGAGTGTGTGGGGGGAACCGTCGCGGGAAGGCTACACCTTC.

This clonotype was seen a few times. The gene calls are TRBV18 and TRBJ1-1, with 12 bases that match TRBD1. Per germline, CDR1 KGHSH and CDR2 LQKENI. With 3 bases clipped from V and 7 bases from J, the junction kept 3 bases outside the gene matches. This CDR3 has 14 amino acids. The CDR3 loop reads CASSPGQGAVEAFF. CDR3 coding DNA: TGTGCCAGCTCACCGGGACAGGGGGCTGTTGAAGCTTTCTTT.

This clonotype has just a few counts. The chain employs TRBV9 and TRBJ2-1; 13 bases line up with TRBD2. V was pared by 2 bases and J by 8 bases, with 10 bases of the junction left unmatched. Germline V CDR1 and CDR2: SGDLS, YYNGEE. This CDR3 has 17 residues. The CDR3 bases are TGTGCCAGCAGCGTTACTAGCGGGGGGGCCGGTATCGATGAGCAGTTCTTC. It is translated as CASSVTSGGAGIDEQFF.

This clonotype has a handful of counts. CDR3 DNA: TGTGCCAGCAGTTTATGGGTCACGAGCTCCTACGAGCAGTACTTC. Translating gives CASSLWVTSSYEQYF. This rearrangement joins TRBV28 to TRBJ2-7; no clear D. V lost 0 bases and J lost 0, with 9 bases in between. The CDR3 runs to 15 residues. Germline values: CDR1 MDHEN, CDR2 SYDVKM.

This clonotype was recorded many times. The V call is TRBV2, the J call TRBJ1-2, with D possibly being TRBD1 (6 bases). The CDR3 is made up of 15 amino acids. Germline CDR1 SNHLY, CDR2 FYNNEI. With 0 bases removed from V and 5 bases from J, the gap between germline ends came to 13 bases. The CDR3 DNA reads TGTGCCAGCAGTGAAGCGCGGGGGGCGAGTTATGGCTACACCTTC. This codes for CASSEARGASYGYTF.

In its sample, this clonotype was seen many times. The CDR3 is CASSGGEGDQPQHF. CDR3 nucleotides: TGTGCCAGCAGCGGGGGGGAGGGAGATCAGCCCCAGCATTTT. This sequence joins TRBV5-4 and TRBJ1-5, with D possibly TRBD1 on 5 matching bases. Between the trimmed V and J ends, which lost 4 bases and 5 bases, there was a span of 13 bases. This CDR3 is 14 amino acids long. Per the germline V gene, CDR1 is SGHNT and CDR2 is YYREEE (reference sequence).

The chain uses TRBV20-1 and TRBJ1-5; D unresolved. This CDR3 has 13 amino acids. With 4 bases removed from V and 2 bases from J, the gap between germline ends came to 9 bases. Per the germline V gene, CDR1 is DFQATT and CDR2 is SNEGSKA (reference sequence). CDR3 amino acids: CSANSPGNQPQHF. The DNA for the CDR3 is TGCAGTGCTAATTCACCGGGCAATCAGCCCCAGCATTTT.